These 28 T cell receptor beta chains were all obtained from the same sample, sequenced in a study of spatial heterogeneity in lung cancer. As to time point: sample taken at primary tumor resection. Unsorted samples of tumor, nontumor lung or frozen PBMC had their whole RNA sequenced. TCRdb re-analysed the 5' RACE reads in MiXCR, keeping a single row per CDR3 protein. The table includes 8,500 to 14,000 distinct CDR3 sequences, about 4% detected once. The sample consisted of normal lung tissue next to the tumor, taken at surgery. The origin of the receptors is a male donor with early-stage non-small cell lung cancer.

This clonotype was seen ten or more times. This beta chain is an unintended read in a library built for alpha chains; its size means little. The chain is built from TRBV6-5 and TRBJ2-2, with 9 bases lining up with TRBD2. The CDR3 runs to 16 residues. V dropped 5 bases and J dropped 4; count of bases not matched to a gene: 8. From germline, CDR1 is MNHEY and CDR2 SVGAGI. The chain's CDR3 is CASSMRGGRGTGELFF. CDR3 coding DNA: TGTGCCAGCAGTATGCGGGGGGGCCGGGGCACCGGGGAGCTGTTTTTT.

This clonotype was found many times. Found in a library prepared for alpha chains, this beta chain is an off-target read, and its abundance has little meaning. The chain couples TRBV19 to TRBJ2-7; 8 positions agree with TRBD1. The CDR3 spans 15 residues. Germline V gene lookup returns CDR1 LNHDA and CDR2 SQIVND (reference sequence). V was pared by 5 bases and J by 3 bases, with 9 bases of the junction left unmatched. The CDR3 reads CASSAPWDRNYEQYF. The CDR3 nucleotides read TGTGCCAGTAGTGCCCCCTGGGACAGGAACTACGAGCAGTACTTC.

This clonotype counts as medium-sized. The size of this beta chain means little, since it is a stray read in a library made for alpha chains. V is TRBV20-1 and J is TRBJ2-4; TRBD1 aligns across 10 bases. This CDR3 has 15 amino acids. CDR1 is DFQATT and CDR2 is SNEGSKA in the germline V gene (reference sequence). Losses at the gene ends were 5 bases for V and 3 bases for J; bases not matched to a gene: 7. DNA of the CDR3: TGCAGTGCTCCCGGGACAGGGGATGGCAAAAACATTCAGTACTTC. Protein product: CSAPGTGDGKNIQYF.

This clonotype was counted ten times or more. The library was built for alpha chains, so this beta chain is an off-target read and its size means little. In DNA form, the CDR3 reads TGCAGTGCCCCGTTGGGGGACAGGGGAGGGGAGCAGTACTTC. This codes for CSAPLGDRGGEQYF. The chain links TRBV20-1 to TRBJ2-7, with TRBD1 matching 10 bases. This CDR3 spans 14 amino acids. Losses at the gene ends were 6 bases for V and 7 bases for J; bases not matched to a gene: 12. The germline gives CDR1 DFQATT, CDR2 SNEGSKA (reference sequence).

This clonotype was counted many times. The library was prepared for alpha chains; this beta chain is a stray read, so its frequency means little. The genes are TRBV7-3 and TRBJ1-1; no firm D call. V dropped 5 bases and J dropped 4 bases, with 11 bases sitting between them. The CDR3 has 13 amino acids. Germline CDR1 is SGHTA and CDR2 is FQGTGA. The CDR3: CASSRLIATEAFF. The CDR3 nucleotides read TGTGCCAGCAGCCGTTTGATCGCCACTGAAGCTTTCTTT.

This clonotype has ten or more counts. This beta chain is off target for a library built for alpha chains, so its abundance means little. The chain links TRBV6-1 to TRBJ2-7, with D unresolved. CDR3 length: 14 amino acids. Trimming removed 8 bases at V and 2 bases at J, with 16 bases between. CDR1 is MNHNS and CDR2 is SASEGT in the germline V gene. The CDR3 here is CASGINTRTYEQYF. The CDR3 DNA reads TGTGCCAGCGGGATTAACACGAGGACCTACGAGCAGTACTTC.

This clonotype was observed at least ten times. Since it is a stray read in a library aimed at alpha chains, this beta chain has a size that is not meaningful. The chain combines TRBV20-1 with TRBJ2-1; D possibly corresponds to TRBD2 (6 bases). Germline-derived CDR1 and CDR2 are DFQATT and SNEGSKA (reference sequence). V was cut by 6 bases and J by 1 base, with 28 bases left in between. The CDR3 contains 19 residues. CDR3 residues: CSAMGPFSGQSISYNEQFF. The CDR3 DNA follows: TGCAGTGCAATGGGGCCCTTTAGCGGCCAGAGCATATCCTACAATGAGCAGTTCTTC.

This clonotype was observed many times. Likely a read error: the CDR3 ends without its conserved phenylalanine or tryptophan. This beta chain was picked up by a library intended for alpha chains and is off target, so its count carries little meaning. This rearrangement joins TRBV12-3 or TRBV12-4 to TRBJ1-1; D is ambiguous. This CDR3 has 12 residues. Trimming cost V 4 bases and J 1 base, with 4 bases left between them. CDR3 loop: CASSYPNTEAFL. The CDR3 coding sequence is TGTGCCAGCAGTTATCCGAACACTGAAGCTTTCCTT.

Many counts were recorded for this clonotype. A library prepared for alpha chains yielded this beta chain as an off-target read; its size is of little meaning. The genes are TRBV7-3 and TRBJ1-1; TRBD1 agrees at 8 bases. J lost 4 bases, V lost 4 bases, and 2 bases had no gene match. There are 13 residues in the CDR3. Germline V gene sequence: CDR1 SGHTA, CDR2 FQGTGA. The CDR3 region has the DNA TGTGCCAGCAGCTACAGGGGGGGCACTGAAGCTTTCTTT. Residues: CASSYRGGTEAFF.

In its sample, this clonotype was seen many times. Within a library made for alpha chains, this beta chain is off target, and its count is uninformative. This chain joins TRBV12-3 or TRBV12-4 and TRBJ1-1, with D possibly matching TRBD1 (6 bases). V shed 3 bases and J shed 4 bases, with 12 bases lying between them. The CDR3 runs to 14 residues. The CDR3 DNA reads TGTGCCAGCAGTTTCATCAGGGGAGGCACTGAAGCTTTCTTT. Translation: CASSFIRGGTEAFF.

This clonotype was counted at least ten times. This beta chain was picked up by a library intended for alpha chains and is off target, so its count carries little meaning. The CDR3 DNA reads TGTGCCAGCAGCTTAGGGCCAGCTCGGAATTACGAGCAGTACTTC. As protein: CASSLGPARNYEQYF. V usage is TRBV7-2 and J usage is TRBJ2-7; D gene ambiguous. Per the germline V gene, CDR1 is SGHTA and CDR2 is FQGNSA. V was pared by 1 base and J by 4 bases, with 14 bases between. The CDR3 is made up of 15 amino acids.

This clonotype occurred many times. This beta chain turned up in a library designed for alpha chains; as an off-target read, its abundance says little. The chain carries TRBV7-3 and TRBJ2-5, with D unclear. V was pared by 2 bases and J by 5 bases, with 21 bases between. The CDR3 extends over 17 amino acids. Germline loops: CDR1 SGHTA, CDR2 FQGTGA. The CDR3 DNA reads as TGTGCCAGCAGCTTAGGCGTAGGACCAATTAAGGAGGAGACCCAGTACTTC. Its translation: CASSLGVGPIKEETQYF.

There are many counts of this clonotype. The size of this beta chain means little, since it is a stray read in a library made for alpha chains. The V gene is TRBV4-2, the J gene TRBJ2-7, with 9 bases matching TRBD1. V gave up 3 bases and J gave up 4 bases; unmatched junction bases: 4. The CDR3 length is 14 residues. CDR1 is LGHNA, CDR2 YNFKEQ, per germline. The CDR3 here is CASSQDGTGYEQYF. The DNA for the CDR3 is TGTGCCAGCAGCCAGGACGGGACAGGGTACGAGCAGTACTTC.

This clonotype was recorded at least ten times. This beta chain represents an off-target read in a library built for alpha chains; its size is of limited meaning. The V gene is TRBV7-3, the J gene TRBJ2-1; perhaps TRBD1 as D (6 bases). The CDR3 extends over 20 amino acids. Trimming shortened V by 3 bases and J by 3 bases, and 27 bases separated the two germline ends. In germline, CDR1 is SGHTA, CDR2 FQGTGA. The CDR3 DNA reads as TGTGCCAGCAGCTTCAGGGGAGCACGCGTAGGGCAAGGGGACTACAATGAGCAGTTCTTC. Translating gives CASSFRGARVGQGDYNEQFF. The whole variable domain, remainder taken from reference TRBV7-3 and TRBJ2-1, is GAGVSQTPSNKVTEKGKYVELRCDPISGHTALYWYRQSLGQGPEFLIYFQGTGAADDSGLPNDRFFAVRPEGSVSTLKIQRTERGDSAVYLCASSFRGARVGQGDYNEQFFGPGTRLTVL.

This clonotype has ten or more counts. The library was prepared for alpha chains; this beta chain is a stray read, so its frequency means little. The rearrangement joins TRBV20-1 to TRBJ2-3; 7 bases align to TRBD1. J gave up 5 bases and V 2 bases, and 22 bases lay outside the gene matches. The germline gives CDR1 DFQATT, CDR2 SNEGSKA (reference sequence). This CDR3 has 19 amino acids. CDR3 protein: CSARSSTPTGRGFGDTQYF. CDR3 bases: TGCAGTGCTAGATCTTCAACCCCGACAGGGAGAGGTTTCGGAGATACGCAGTATTTT.

This clonotype showed up many times. For a library built for alpha chains, this beta chain is a stray read; little rests on its size. The genes are TRBV7-2 and TRBJ2-5; the D is unclear. Germline V gene data show CDR1 as SGHTA and CDR2 as FQGNSA. Trimming cost V 1 base and J 4 bases, with 4 bases left between them. The CDR3 covers 12 residues. The CDR3 region has the DNA TGTGCCAGCAGCTTAGTTGTAGAGACCCAGTACTTC. The encoded protein is CASSLVVETQYF. The whole variable domain, remainder taken from reference TRBV7-2 and TRBJ2-5, is GAGVSQSPSNKVTEKGKDVELRCDPISGHTALYWYRQSLGQGLEFLIYFQGNSAPDKSGLPSDRFSAERTGGSVSTLTIQRTQQEDSAVYLCASSLVVETQYFGPGTRLLVL.

This clonotype came up many times. Since it is a stray read in a library aimed at alpha chains, this beta chain has a size that is not meaningful. The chain employs TRBV10-3 and TRBJ2-1; tentative D call: TRBD2 (5 bases). CDR1 ENHRY and CDR2 SYGVKD come from the germline V gene. There are 12 residues in the CDR3. The CDR3: CSSGSSYNEQFF. CDR3 nucleotide sequence: TGTTCCAGCGGATCCTCCTACAATGAGCAGTTCTTC.

By frequency in the sample, this clonotype is medium-sized. This beta chain came through as a stray read in a library set up for alpha chains, and its size says little. In DNA, the CDR3 is TGTGCCAGCTCACCAAACCCGGACCAGCCCCAGCATTTT. Translation gives CASSPNPDQPQHF. The genes are TRBV18 and TRBJ1-5; D uncertain. The germline gives CDR1 KGHSH, CDR2 LQKENI. Trimming took off 2 bases at V and 7 bases at J, with 9 bases between the two ends. This CDR3 comprises 13 residues.

A remark on this clonotype: This beta chain is a stray sequence in a library constructed for alpha chains; its clone size is not meaningful. The DNA of the CDR3 is TGCAGCGTTGAAGTTCAAGAGACCCAGTACTTC. It specifies CSVEVQETQYF. The chain employs TRBV29-1 and TRBJ2-5; no reliable D call. This CDR3 is 11 amino acids long. V gave up 1 base and J gave up 2 bases, with 2 bases separating them. Germline lookup yields CDR1 SQVTM and CDR2 ANQGSEA.

This clonotype was recorded at least ten times. This beta chain came through as a stray read in a library set up for alpha chains, and its size says little. V usage is TRBV30 and J usage is TRBJ1-1; 7 positions agree with TRBD1. In germline, CDR1 is GTSNPN, CDR2 SVGIG (reference sequence). The CDR3 consists of 13 residues. The V segment lost 3 bases and the J segment 0 bases; nucleotides outside the gene matches: 1. The CDR3 nucleotides read TGTGCCTGGAGGGGACAGTTGAACACTGAAGCTTTCTTT. Translating gives CAWRGQLNTEAFF. The full variable domain, completed using reference TRBV30 and TRBJ1-1, is SQTIHQWPATLVQPVGSPLSLECTVEGTSNPNLYWYRQAAGRGLQLLFYSVGIGQISSEVPQNLSASRPQDRQFILSSKKLLLSDSGFYLCAWRGQLNTEAFFGQGTRLTVV.

Relative to its sample, this clonotype is medium-sized. Because the library targeted alpha chains, this beta chain is an off-target read whose size means little. J is TRBJ1-2 and V is TRBV6-5; 11 nucleotides line up with TRBD1. Unmatched junction bases numbered 3, after V lost 7 bases and J lost 2 bases. The CDR3 sequence is 14 residues long. Germline assignment: CDR1 MNHEY and CDR2 SVGAGI. CDR3 in amino acids: CASTRTGGNYGYTF. The DNA of the CDR3 is TGTGCCAGCACTCGGACAGGGGGCAACTATGGCTACACCTTC.

This clonotype has ten or more counts. As an off-target read in a library built for alpha chains, this beta chain has a frequency of little significance. V and J are TRBV27 and TRBJ1-5; 10 nucleotides match TRBD1. CDR3 length: 14 amino acids. Germline values: CDR1 MNHEY, CDR2 SMNVEV (reference sequence). V was pared by 5 bases and J by 7 bases, with 5 bases of the junction left unmatched. The DNA of the CDR3 is TGTGCCAGCAGTGTGGACAGGGGGAACCAGCCCCAGCATTTT. As protein: CASSVDRGNQPQHF.

This clonotype is termed medium-sized (0.01 to 0.1%). This beta chain turned up in a library designed for alpha chains; as an off-target read, its abundance says little. The chain recombines TRBV28 with TRBJ2-3; tentatively, D is TRBD2 (6 bases). Germline-derived CDR1 and CDR2 are MDHEN and SYDVKM. Trimming took 3 bases from V and 3 from J, leaving 10 bases between them. This CDR3 spans 14 amino acids. CDR3 amino acids: CASSFLSGTDTQYF. CDR3 nucleotide sequence: TGTGCCAGCAGTTTCCTTAGCGGAACAGATACGCAGTATTTT.

This clonotype was observed at least ten times. Little can be read into the size of this beta chain, an off-target read in a library designed for alpha chains. This chain uses TRBV7-8 with TRBJ2-1, with D maybe TRBD2 (5 bases). Trimming took 5 bases from V and 8 from J, leaving 25 bases between them. CDR3 length: 17 residues. Germline CDR1 SGHVS, CDR2 FQNEAQ. The CDR3 here is CASSPDRGSVEFDEQFF. The CDR3 nucleotides are TGTGCCAGCAGCCCCGATCGGGGTAGCGTGGAATTCGATGAGCAGTTCTTC.

Remarks on this clonotype: For a library built for alpha chains, this beta chain is a stray read; little rests on its size. The chain has TRBV5-1 and TRBJ2-6; D ambiguous. V dropped 3 bases and J dropped 1 base, with 8 bases sitting between them. Per germline, CDR1 SGHRS and CDR2 YFSETQ. The CDR3 runs 15 residues. CDR3 sequence (DNA): TGCGCCAGCAGCTCAGGCAATTCTGGGGCCAACGTCCTGACTTTC. Translating gives CASSSGNSGANVLTF.

This clonotype was observed many times. Being off target in a library aimed at alpha chains, this beta chain has a size of little meaning. This chain links TRBV2 with TRBJ2-7; weak D call: TRBD2 (5 bases). The CDR3 sequence is 14 residues long. Trimming left V 6 bases short and J 0 bases short, with 12 bases between. The V gene's germline CDR1 is SNHLY and CDR2 FYNNEI. CDR3 DNA: TGTGCCAGCAGCGCAGCGGAGCGCTCCTACGAGCAGTACTTC. Its protein is CASSAAERSYEQYF.

This clonotype has a count of ten or more. This beta chain represents an off-target read in a library built for alpha chains; its size is of limited meaning. The rearrangement links TRBV9 to TRBJ2-2, with 8 positions matching TRBD2. CDR1 and CDR2 (germline): SGDLS, YYNGEE. The CDR3 length is 14 residues. V lost 3 bases, J lost 3 bases, and 1 base stayed unmatched. CDR3 residues: CASSARGDTGELFF. The DNA for the CDR3 is TGTGCCAGCAGCGCGCGGGGGGACACCGGGGAGCTGTTTTTT.

In this sample, this clonotype turned up many times. Little can be read into the size of this beta chain, an off-target read in a library designed for alpha chains. The CDR3, as DNA: TGTGCCAGCAGCGTAGCCGTCCGGCTTACCTACGAGCAGTACTTC. It encodes CASSVAVRLTYEQYF. The chain recombines TRBV9 with TRBJ2-7, with unresolved D. Trimming removed 0 bases at V and 2 bases at J, with 12 bases between. This CDR3 is built from 15 residues. From germline, CDR1 is SGDLS and CDR2 YYNGEE.